This TCR beta chain was sequenced during a study of blood T cell repertoires in COVID-19. Germline V gives CDR1 KGHDR, CDR2 SFDVKD. V lost 2 bases to trimming and J lost 10 bases; unmatched junction nucleotides: 8. CDR3 length: 16 amino acids. How the authors handled the data: Counts of nucleated cells, estimated from reference gene primer amplification, were obtained. Data came from immunoSEQ multiplex PCR; TCRdb stores just in-frame clones and leaves some out. D and trimming were read from the DNA, whereas the V and J calls and clone size are those reported in that table. The data show 250,000 or so clones, with about nine tenths seen just once and over 0.65% held by the top ten. Seattle patients were enrolled during active infection and followed longitudinally.

Specimen: peripheral blood. V and J are TRBV24-1 and TRBJ2-1, with 12 bases that match TRBD2. This clonotype originated in a man aged 30 to 39 with COVID-19, enrolled during active disease. The CDR3 sequence: CATSDSASGGAREQFF. As DNA, the CDR3 is TGTGCCACCAGTGATTCCGCTAGCGGGGGGGCCAGAGAGCAGTTCTTC.